This TCR beta chain stems from a study of shared clonotypes between healthy human individuals. Study-wide results and caveats: Non-shared clonotypes showed lower generation probabilities than clonotypes common to all four donors. The researchers took only blood, and tissue repertoires probably look different. Memory subsets generally showed smaller estimated richness than naive subsets did.

V was clipped by 4 bases and J by 2 bases, with 10 bases between them. The length of the CDR3 is 14 residues. The V gene's germline CDR1 is SGHTA and CDR2 FQGNSA. A remark on this clone: Its cognate antigen is unknown.

Replicate PCRs for sorted subsets used approximately 190 ng DNA; this equaled 25,000 to 30,000 T cell genomes. The data were produced by immunoSEQ multiplex PCR, yet TCRdb's version contains in-frame clones alone and is incomplete. The sample has 1.6 million or so clones, 98% to 99% seen once. The chain joins TRBV7-2 to TRBJ2-3; D may be TRBD2 (5 bases). Specimen: naive CD4+ T cells sorted from blood. Subset noted: CD45RA+ positively selected. This TCR was sampled from a man younger than 45 in good health. This chain's CDR3 is CASSSSSYTDTQYF. Here the CDR3 DNA reads TGTGCCAGCAGCTCTAGCTCGTACACAGATACGCAGTATTTT.